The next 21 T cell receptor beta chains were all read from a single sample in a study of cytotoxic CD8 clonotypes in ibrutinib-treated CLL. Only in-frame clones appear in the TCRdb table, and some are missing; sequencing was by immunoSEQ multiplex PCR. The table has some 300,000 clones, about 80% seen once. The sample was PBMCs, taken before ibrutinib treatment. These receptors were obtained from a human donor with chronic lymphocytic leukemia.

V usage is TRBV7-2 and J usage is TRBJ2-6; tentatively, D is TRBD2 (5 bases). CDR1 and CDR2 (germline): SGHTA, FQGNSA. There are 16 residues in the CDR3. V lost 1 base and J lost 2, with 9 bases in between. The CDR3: CASSLVWGAGANVLTF. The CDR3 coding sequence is TGTGCCAGCAGCTTAGTCTGGGGAGCTGGGGCCAACGTCCTGACTTTC.

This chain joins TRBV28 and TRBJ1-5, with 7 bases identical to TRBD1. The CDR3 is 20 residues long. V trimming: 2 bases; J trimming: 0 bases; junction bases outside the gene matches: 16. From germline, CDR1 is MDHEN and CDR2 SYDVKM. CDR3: CASSLMLRVEGAYSNQPQHF. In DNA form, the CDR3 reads TGTGCCAGCAGTTTAATGCTCCGAGTAGAGGGGGCTTATAGCAATCAGCCCCAGCATTTT.

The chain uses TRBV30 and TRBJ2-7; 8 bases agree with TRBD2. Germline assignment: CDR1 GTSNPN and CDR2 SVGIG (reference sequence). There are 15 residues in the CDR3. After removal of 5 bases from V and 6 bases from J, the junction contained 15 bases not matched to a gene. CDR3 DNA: TGTGCCTGGGGAGGGAGCGGGAGATATCTTTTCGAGCAGTACTTC. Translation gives CAWGGSGRYLFEQYF.

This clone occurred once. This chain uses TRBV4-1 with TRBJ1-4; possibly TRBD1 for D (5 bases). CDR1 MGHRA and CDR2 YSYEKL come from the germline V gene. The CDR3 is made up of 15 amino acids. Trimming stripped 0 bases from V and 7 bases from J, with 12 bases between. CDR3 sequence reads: CASSQDGGGGEKLFF. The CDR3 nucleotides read TGCGCCAGCAGCCAAGACGGGGGGGGTGGTGAAAAACTGTTTTTT.

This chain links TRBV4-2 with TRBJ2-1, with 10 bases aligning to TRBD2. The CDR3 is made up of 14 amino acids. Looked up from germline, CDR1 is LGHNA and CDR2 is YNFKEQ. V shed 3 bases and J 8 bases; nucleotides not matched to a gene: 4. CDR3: CASSQVAGGHEQFF. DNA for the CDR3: TGTGCCAGCAGCCAGGTAGCGGGAGGACATGAGCAGTTCTTC.

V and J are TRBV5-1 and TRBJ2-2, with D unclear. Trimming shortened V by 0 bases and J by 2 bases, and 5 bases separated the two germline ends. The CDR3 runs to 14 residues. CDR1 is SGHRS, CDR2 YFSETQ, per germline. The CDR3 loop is CASSLAANTGELFF. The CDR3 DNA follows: TGCGCCAGCAGCTTGGCCGCAAACACCGGGGAGCTGTTTTTT.

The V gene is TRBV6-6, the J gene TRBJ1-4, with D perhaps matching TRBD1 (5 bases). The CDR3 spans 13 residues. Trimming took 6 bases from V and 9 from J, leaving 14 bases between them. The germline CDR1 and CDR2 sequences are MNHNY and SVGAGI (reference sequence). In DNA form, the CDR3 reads TGTGCCAGCAGACCGGGGCCAGGAAAAAAACTGTTTTTT. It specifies CASRPGPGKKLFF.

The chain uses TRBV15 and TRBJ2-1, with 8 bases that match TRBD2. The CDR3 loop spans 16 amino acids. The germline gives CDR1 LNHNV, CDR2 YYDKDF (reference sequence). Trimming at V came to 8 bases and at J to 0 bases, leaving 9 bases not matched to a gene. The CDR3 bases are TGTGCCACCGCTAAGGGAAGCGGGAGCTCCTACAATGAGCAGTTCTTC. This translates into CATAKGSGSSYNEQFF.

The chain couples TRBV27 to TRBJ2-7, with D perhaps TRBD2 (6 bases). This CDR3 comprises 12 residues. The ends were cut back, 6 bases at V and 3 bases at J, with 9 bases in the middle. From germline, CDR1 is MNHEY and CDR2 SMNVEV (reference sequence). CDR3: CASRTSYYEQYF. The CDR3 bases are TGTGCCAGCAGAACTAGCTACTACGAGCAGTACTTC.

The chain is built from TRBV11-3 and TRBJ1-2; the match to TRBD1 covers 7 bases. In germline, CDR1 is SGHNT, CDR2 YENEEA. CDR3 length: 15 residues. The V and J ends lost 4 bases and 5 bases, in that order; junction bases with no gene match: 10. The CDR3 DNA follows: TGTGCCAGCAGCTCCCCGAGAGGGGGCAGGTATGGCTACACCTTC. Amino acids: CASSSPRGGRYGYTF.

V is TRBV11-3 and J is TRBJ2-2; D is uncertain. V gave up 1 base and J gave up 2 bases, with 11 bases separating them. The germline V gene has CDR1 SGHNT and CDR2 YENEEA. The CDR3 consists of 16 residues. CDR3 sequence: CASSLGVRINTGELFF. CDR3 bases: TGTGCCAGCAGCTTAGGAGTGCGGATAAACACCGGGGAGCTGTTTTTT.

The DNA of the CDR3 is TGTGCCAGCAATAGGGACAGGGCGGATCAGCCCCAGCATTTT. This gives the protein CASNRDRADQPQHF. V usage is TRBV2 and J usage is TRBJ1-5; TRBD1 matches at 9 bases. The CDR3 sequence is 14 residues long. The V segment lost 7 bases and the J segment 5 bases; nucleotides outside the gene matches: 6. Looked up from germline, CDR1 is SNHLY and CDR2 is FYNNEI.

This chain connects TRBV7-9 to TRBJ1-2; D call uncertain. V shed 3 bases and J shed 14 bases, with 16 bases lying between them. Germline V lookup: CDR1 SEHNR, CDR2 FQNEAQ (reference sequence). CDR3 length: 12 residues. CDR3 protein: CASSFGNSAFTF. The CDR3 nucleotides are TGTGCCAGCAGCTTTGGCAACAGCGCCTTTACCTTC.

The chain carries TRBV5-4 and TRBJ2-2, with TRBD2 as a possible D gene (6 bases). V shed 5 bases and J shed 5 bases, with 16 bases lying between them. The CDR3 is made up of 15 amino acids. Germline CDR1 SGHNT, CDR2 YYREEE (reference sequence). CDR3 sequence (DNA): TGTGCCAGCAGTAGGAGGGCAGAGGCGACCGGGGAGCTGTTTTTT. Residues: CASSRRAEATGELFF.

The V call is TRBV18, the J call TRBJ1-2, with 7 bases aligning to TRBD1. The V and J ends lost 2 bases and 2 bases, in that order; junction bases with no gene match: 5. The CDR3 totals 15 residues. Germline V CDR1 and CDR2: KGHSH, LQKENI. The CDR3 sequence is CASSPARQGNYGYTF. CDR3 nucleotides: TGTGCCAGCTCACCAGCAAGACAGGGAAACTATGGCTACACCTTC.

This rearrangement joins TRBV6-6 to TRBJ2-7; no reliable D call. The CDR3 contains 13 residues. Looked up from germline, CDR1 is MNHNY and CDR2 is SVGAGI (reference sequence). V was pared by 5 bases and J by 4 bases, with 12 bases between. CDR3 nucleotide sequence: TGTGCCAGCAGTCCCGACACTTTGTACGAGCAGTACTTC. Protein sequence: CASSPDTLYEQYF.

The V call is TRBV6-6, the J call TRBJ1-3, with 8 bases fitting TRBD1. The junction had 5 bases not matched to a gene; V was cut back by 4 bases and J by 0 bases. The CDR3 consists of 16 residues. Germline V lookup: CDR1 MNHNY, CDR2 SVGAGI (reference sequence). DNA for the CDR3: TGTGCCAGCAGTTCAACAGGGGGAAGCTCTGGAAACACCATATATTTT. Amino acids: CASSSTGGSSGNTIYF.

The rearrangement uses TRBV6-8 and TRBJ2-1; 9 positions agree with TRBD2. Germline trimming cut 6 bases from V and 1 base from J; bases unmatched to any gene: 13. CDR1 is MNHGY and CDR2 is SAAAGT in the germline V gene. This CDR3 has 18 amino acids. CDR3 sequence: CASRRGLARRRSYNEQFF. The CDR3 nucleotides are TGTGCCAGCAGACGGGGACTAGCACGTAGGAGGTCCTACAATGAGCAGTTCTTC.

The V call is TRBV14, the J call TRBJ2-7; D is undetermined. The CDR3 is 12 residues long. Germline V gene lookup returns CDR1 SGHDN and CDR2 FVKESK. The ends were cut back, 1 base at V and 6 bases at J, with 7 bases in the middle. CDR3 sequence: CASSQARGEQYF. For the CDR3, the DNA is TGTGCCAGCAGCCAAGCACGAGGCGAGCAGTACTTC.

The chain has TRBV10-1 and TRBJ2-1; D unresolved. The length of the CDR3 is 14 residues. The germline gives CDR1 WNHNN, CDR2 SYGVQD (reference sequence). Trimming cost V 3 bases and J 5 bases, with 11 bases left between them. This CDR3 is CASSDGGSNNEQFF. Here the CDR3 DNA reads TGCGCCAGCAGTGACGGCGGATCAAACAATGAGCAGTTCTTC.

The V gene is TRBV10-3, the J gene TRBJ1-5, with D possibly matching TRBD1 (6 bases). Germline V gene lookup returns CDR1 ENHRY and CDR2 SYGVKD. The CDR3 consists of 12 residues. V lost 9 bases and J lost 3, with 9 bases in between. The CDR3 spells CAIGGFNQPQHF. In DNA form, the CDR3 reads TGTGCCATAGGGGGTTTCAATCAGCCCCAGCATTTT.